What follows is one T cell receptor beta chain and its context. Its target is not known. Sequenced by immunoSEQ multiplex PCR; TCRdb stores in-frame clones only, minus some. The repertoire holds 90,000 to 150,000 clones, about 90% seen once, with roughly 0.63% in the top ten. The data are from a study of Tregs in tolerant kidney transplant recipients. Overall study findings and caveats: Activated donor B cell expansion appeared to reveal the most relevant donor-specific TCRbeta repertoire. Biological reproducibility was not directly addressed in this study. Validation in larger populations is needed because few patients were studied.

CD4+CD25+CD127- Tregs, CD4+CD25- non-Tregs, CD4 and CD8 cells were sorted. Germline CDR1 is PRHDT and CDR2 is FYEKMQ (reference sequence). The ends were cut back, 2 bases at V and 4 bases at J, with 20 bases in the middle. The length of the CDR3 is 17 residues. This chain connects TRBV13 to TRBJ1-2; tentatively, D is TRBD1 (5 bases). The sample consisted of CD4+ T cells from blood. This receptor was identified in a human donor in good health. The CDR3 region is CASSLSWGGKTAYGYTF. DNA for the CDR3: TGTGCCAGCAGCTTATCTTGGGGTGGGAAGACAGCCTATGGCTACACCTTC.